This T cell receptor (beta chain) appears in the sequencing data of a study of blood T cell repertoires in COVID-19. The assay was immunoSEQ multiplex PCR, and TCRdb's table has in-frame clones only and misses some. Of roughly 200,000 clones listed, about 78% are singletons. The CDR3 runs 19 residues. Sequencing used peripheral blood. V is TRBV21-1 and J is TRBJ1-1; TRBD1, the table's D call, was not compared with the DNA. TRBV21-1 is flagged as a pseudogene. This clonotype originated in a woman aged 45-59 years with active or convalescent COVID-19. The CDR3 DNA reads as TGTGCCAGCAGTCCCCCTATCGGGACAATAAGAAGGATGAACACTGAAGCTTTCTTT. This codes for CASSPPIGTIRRMNTEAFF.